The source of this TCR beta chain is a study of cytomegalovirus exposure and HLA in healthy donors (dated by TCRdb to 2016 to 2017). For the wider study: In an earlier analysis of approximately 500 of the donors, 276 Gb of sequence data and some 100 million unique TCR beta sequences from approximately 180 million T cells were reported. An early release that covered about 600 HLA-typed donors contained around 300 gigabases of sequencing data and about 84 million unique TCR sequences. Of the roughly 410 genotyped donors, 70% to 90% were placed in the genetic ancestry cluster associated with self-reported Caucasian donors. The aim of the study was to test whether cataloging public T cell receptors could identify signatures of past pathogen exposure. Using immunosequencing, the study profiled T cell repertoires from 666 subjects and related those repertoires to cytomegalovirus serostatus. In addition to the first cohort of roughly 670 subjects, a separate validation cohort of 120 different subjects was used. High-throughput TCR immunosequencing, statistical association of individual TCRs with disease status, and machine learning were combined to predict cytomegalovirus infection status. In a later analysis, previously published TCR beta repertoires from 670 or so donors were re-analyzed and high-resolution HLA genotyping was added so that TCR occurrence patterns could be studied. Rather than drawing on any new phenotypic data, the later analysis identified candidate immune exposures from TCR beta sequences and the way those sequences occurred across donors. In an earlier analysis of roughly 580 of the donors, high-throughput TCR beta sequencing was used to judge whether each TCR beta V gene segment behaved as functional or pseudogenic. Donor age, sex, ethnicity and CMV serostatus were collected together with the repertoire data. A later genetic analysis used genome-wide SNP genotypes for about 55% of the 666 donors, treating that subset as a discovery cohort. All discovery cohort repertoires had been generated using a single sequencing platform. Class I and class II HLA loci were covered by the typing at four-digit resolution. Typing coverage differed by locus: A, B, C, DRB1 and DQB1 were typed in about 629-630 donors, DQA1 in about 500, DPA1 in some 600, and DPB1 in approximately 450. Roughly five DR-DQ haplotypes were treated as single units for association and clustering because of strong linkage in the cohort. Among about 410 genotyped donors of the cohort, an average of approximately 220,000 unique TCR beta nucleotide sequences was sequenced per donor, of which 15% to 20% were non-productive.

On the study overall, not on this receptor specifically: Sequencing depth was assumed to be roughly uniform across donors in the presence/absence analyses, though that assumption may not hold. Because the 87-base-pair reads could not distinguish some IMGT-functional V segments, including TRBV6-2 and TRBV6-3, those segments were excluded. In a later analysis, HLA-associated TCR beta chains showed more clonal expansion and lower generation probabilities than non-associated chains that were equally common. Linkage disequilibrium might explain the correlated functional status among segregating V segments, but an unknown experimental factor could not be ruled out. The study listed 150 to 200 TCR beta chains as associated with cytomegalovirus. Because counts were too low, roughly 18 rarely observed V segments, including chromosome 9 orphons, were left out of the earlier analysis of several hundred of the donors. This cohort had only TCR beta chains sequenced, and the lack of alpha or paired-chain data limited which features could be detected. Broadly in line with IMGT annotations, most TCR beta V segments showed up in productive rearrangements about 87% or about 30% of the time in an earlier analysis of roughly 590 of the donors. In a later analysis, the rate of TCR association differed among HLA loci, with DRB1 alleles having the most associated TCRs and HLA-C alleles having the fewest. When HLA alleles, especially DR and DQ, strongly co-occurred, TCR associations were difficult to assign to individual alleles. The classifier was reported to diagnose cytomegalovirus status with high specificity and sensitivity in both the original and validation cohorts. According to a later analysis, parvovirus B19, influenza, CMV and Epstein-Barr virus appeared linked to several top co-occurrence clusters. Across donors, most TCR sequences were observed very rarely, whereas some public TCRs were present in many individuals. The sequencing pipeline was judged likely to have produced a cluster of highly shared sequence variants as a technical artifact. The only immune exposure information available for the cohort was CMV serostatus. Because HLA typing was unavailable for some donors at each locus, only the typed subset was used in association tests. Three of the identified cytomegalovirus-associated TCR beta chains were confirmed in vitro to be specific for cytomegalovirus antigens. It was suggested by the authors that the approach could potentially be generalized to other disease states and immunological phenotypes. According to a later genetic analysis, donors in an Asian-associated ancestry cluster had fewer N-insertions in productive TCRs than the roughly 700-donor mean. V-gene and J-gene trimming of TCR beta chains was associated with a missense DCLRE1C variant in a later genetic analysis, and the association was replicated in an independent cohort. In a later analysis, around 17,000 TCR beta sequences were associated with specific HLA alleles at a false discovery rate of 0.05. A further reported finding was that TCR beta sequences accurately predicted the HLA-A and HLA-B alleles for most subjects in the first cohort. Most CMV-associated TCR beta chains appeared to be HLA-restricted in a later analysis, and the HLA associations seemed to be driven largely by CMV exposure.

In total, just over 650 healthy bone marrow donors made up the cohort. At the time of sampling, every cohort member was nominally healthy, though immune exposures that went unrecorded were likely present. The donor was CMV seropositive and belonged to the group of a few hundred seropositive cohort members. Every donor gave a peripheral blood sample, and the peripheral blood mononuclear cells from that sample were used for TCR beta sequencing. The Qiagen DNeasy Blood Extraction Kit was used to extract genomic DNA from the blood cell samples. CDR1 and CDR2 are read off the germline V gene as MGHRA and YSYEKL. The cysteine opens and the phenylalanine closes a CDR3 of 21 amino acids. The read is trimmed to its CDR3 DNA, 63 bases read in frame from base 1. Trimmed from V: 1 base; trimmed from J: 0 bases; junction bases lacking a gene match: 12. This clone was seen more than once but under ten times. Which antigen it targets is not known. Per-nucleotide qualities are absent, and no much larger clonotype sits a single base away.

The method behind the library was the immunoSEQ multiplex PCR assay. The multiplex PCR relied on a mix of 60 forward primers for TCR Vbeta segments and 13 reverse primers for TCR Jbeta segments. The CDR3 region of rearranged TCR beta genes was amplified from genomic DNA by a multiplex PCR assay. Amplified TCR beta libraries were sequenced as 87-base-pair reads on the Illumina HiSeq System. Per the authors' processing: In a later analysis, some 80 million unique TCR beta chains were counted across the approximately 620 repertoires, and around 10 million of these chains were shared by at least two donors. Raw reads were error-corrected and collapsed into unique sequences by a nearest-neighbor algorithm in which closely related sequences were merged to remove PCR and sequencing errors. V, D and J gene segments were assigned by aligning CDR3 sequences to IMGT reference sequences. For a sequence to be retained, a match of at least six nucleotides to both a V gene segment and a J gene segment was required. Rearrangements were called productive when the CDR3 lacked stop codons and stayed in frame with V and J; all others were non-productive. Following IMGT convention, CDR3 was defined as the stretch from the second conserved V-encoded cysteine to the conserved J-encoded phenylalanine. In an earlier analysis of more than 550 of the donors, sequences lacking an unambiguous match to a single V gene segment were excluded. An earlier analysis of just under 600 of the donors called V segments functional above 56.7% productive rearrangements and segregating when the between-donor standard deviation exceeded 5%. A statistical classification framework was built for diagnosing cytomegalovirus status from the catalog of TCR beta chain sequences. A later analysis assigned V and J genes by comparing TCR nucleotide sequences with IMGT/GENE-DB human TR gene sequences. In a later analysis, CDR3 sequences and most-parsimonious VDJ recombination scenarios were assigned using the TCRdist pipeline. A later analysis defined each TCR beta chain by its CDR3 amino acid sequence plus V-gene family, and excluded reads lacking a unique V-gene family. To address suspected cross-contamination and a sequencing artifact, a later analysis removed roughly 580 highly shared, low-generation-probability nucleotide sequences. For each public chain, a later analysis derived a clonal expansion index from normalized ranks of inferred template counts within each repertoire. In a later analysis, generation probabilities were computed with a VDJ recombination model fitted to out-of-frame rearrangements, and the resulting probabilities were checked against IGoR. In a later analysis, hypergeometric tests were used to score TCR-TCR, TCR-HLA and TCR-CMV co-occurrence, with a repertoire-size bias correction applied to TCR pairs. To estimate false discovery rates, a later analysis permuted the HLA or CMV assignments 20 times. A later analysis grouped co-occurring TCRs with DBSCAN, adding TCRdist sequence similarity when clustering within HLA-allele-positive subsets. Repertoires with fewer than 30,000 or more than 120,000 public chains, plus five repertoires with anomalous nucleotide sharing, were excluded from co-occurrence clustering. Imported from immuneACCESS, the table was reduced by TCRdb to in-frame sequences with V and J called. These copies leave out some clones; in studies compared against another copy, an unresolved V gene accounts for under half, and the cause of the remainder is not known. That table supplies the V and J calls and clone size; D and trimming were determined from the DNA. The sample records approximately 100,000 clones, approximately 9% of which are singletons. The ten largest make up 4.5% to 6.5% of the sample.

Sequencing was performed on PBMCs. The sequence is built from TRBV4-1 and TRBJ2-3, with 14 middle bases fitting TRBD2. The receptor's source is a man aged 45-65 years in good health and CMV-seropositive. The CDR3 amino acid sequence is: CASSQALGGTSGRRSTDTQYF. The nucleotide sequence reads TGCGCCAGCAGCCAAGCCTTGGGGGGGACTAGCGGGAGAAGGAGCACAGATACGCAGTATTTT.